The TCR beta chain described here comes from a study of blood T cells in healthy people across ages. General study points: Comparison with aged donors showed that long-lived donors had more naive CD4+ cells and higher diversity. With naive T cell percentage, TCR beta diversity showed a strong correlation.

The ends lost 3 bases at V and 7 bases at J; junction bases unmatched: 3. CDR1 LGHDT and CDR2 YNNKEL come from the germline V gene (reference sequence). The length of the CDR3 is 13 residues. As concerns this clonotype: The antigen remains undetermined.

Alongside a J-beta primer mix, a sample-barcoded 5' primer served in a second PCR lasting about 7 to 12 cycles. The template-switch adaptor was a 5' adaptor with 12 random nucleotides. It tagged each cDNA molecule. TCRdb analysed the 5' RACE reads with MiXCR anew, one entry per CDR3 protein. The data contain under 2 million distinct CDR3 sequences, roughly 32% of them singletons. This clonotype originated in a woman aged 30 to 39 in good health. The sequencing sample was made of blood. The chain is built from TRBV3-1 and TRBJ1-1; 9 nucleotides align to TRBD1. CDR3 region: CASSHRTGVEAFF. CDR3 nucleotide sequence: TGTGCCAGCAGCCATAGGACAGGGGTTGAAGCTTTCTTT.